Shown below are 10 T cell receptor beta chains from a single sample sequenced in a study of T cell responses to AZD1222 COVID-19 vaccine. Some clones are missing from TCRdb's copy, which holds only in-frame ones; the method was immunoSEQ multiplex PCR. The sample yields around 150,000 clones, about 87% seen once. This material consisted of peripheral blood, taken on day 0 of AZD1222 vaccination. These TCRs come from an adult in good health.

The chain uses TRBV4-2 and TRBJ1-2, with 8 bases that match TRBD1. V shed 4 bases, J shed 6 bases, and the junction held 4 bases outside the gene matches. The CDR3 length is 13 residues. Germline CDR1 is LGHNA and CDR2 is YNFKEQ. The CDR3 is CASSLDRGDGYTF. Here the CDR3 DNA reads TGTGCCAGCAGCCTAGACAGGGGCGATGGCTACACCTTC.

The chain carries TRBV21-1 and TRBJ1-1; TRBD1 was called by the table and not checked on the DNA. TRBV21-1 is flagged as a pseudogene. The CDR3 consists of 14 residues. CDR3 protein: CANGDRQANTEAFF. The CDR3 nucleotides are TGTGCCAACGGGGACCGACAGGCGAACACTGAAGCTTTCTTT.

The CDR3 DNA follows: TGTGCCAGCAGCCCTACAGGGAATGATGGAAACACCATATATTTT. As protein: CASSPTGNDGNTIYF. The V and J genes are TRBV3-1 (or the pseudogene TRBV3-2) and TRBJ1-3; D may be TRBD1 (6 bases). CDR3 length equals 15 residues. Germline assignment: CDR1 LGHDT and CDR2 YNNKEL (reference sequence). V was clipped by 4 bases and J by 3 bases, with 13 bases between them.

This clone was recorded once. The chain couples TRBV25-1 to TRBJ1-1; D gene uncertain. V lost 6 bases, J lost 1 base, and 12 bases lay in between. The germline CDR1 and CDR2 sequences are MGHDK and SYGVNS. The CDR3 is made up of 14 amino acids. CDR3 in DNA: TGTGCCAGCAGCTGGACGGGAGGGAACACTGAAGCTTTCTTT. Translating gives CASSWTGGNTEAFF. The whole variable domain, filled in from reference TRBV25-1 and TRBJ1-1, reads EADIYQTPRYLVIGTGKKITLECSQTMGHDKMYWYQQDPGMELHLIHYSYGVNSTEKGDLSSESTVSRIRTEHFPLTLESARPSHTSQYLCASSWTGGNTEAFFGQGTRLTVV.

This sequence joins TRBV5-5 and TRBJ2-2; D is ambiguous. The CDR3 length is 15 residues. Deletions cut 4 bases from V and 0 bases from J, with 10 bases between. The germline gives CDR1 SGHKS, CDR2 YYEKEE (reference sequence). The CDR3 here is CASSRGPSNTGELFF. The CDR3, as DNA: TGTGCCAGCAGCCGCGGACCTTCGAACACCGGGGAGCTGTTTTTT.

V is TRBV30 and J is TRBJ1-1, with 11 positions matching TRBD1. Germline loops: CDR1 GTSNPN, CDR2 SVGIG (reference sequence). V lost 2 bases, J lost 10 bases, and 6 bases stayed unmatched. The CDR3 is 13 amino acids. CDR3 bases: TGTGCCTGGAGTCGGGACAGGGGGAGTGGAGCTTTCTTT. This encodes CAWSRDRGSGAFF.

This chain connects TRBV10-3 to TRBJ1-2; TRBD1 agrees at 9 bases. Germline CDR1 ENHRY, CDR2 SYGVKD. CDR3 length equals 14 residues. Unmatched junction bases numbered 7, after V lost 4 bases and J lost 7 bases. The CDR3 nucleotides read TGTGCCATCAGTGGGACAGGGGATGGAAGTGGCTACACCTTC. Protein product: CAISGTGDGSGYTF.

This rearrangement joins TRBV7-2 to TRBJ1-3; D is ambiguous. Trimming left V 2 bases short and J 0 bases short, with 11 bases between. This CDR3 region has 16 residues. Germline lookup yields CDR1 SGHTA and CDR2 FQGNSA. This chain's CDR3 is CASSLQPLNSGNTIYF. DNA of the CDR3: TGTGCCAGCAGCTTACAGCCACTCAACTCTGGAAACACCATATATTTT. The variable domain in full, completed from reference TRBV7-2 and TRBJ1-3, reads GAGVSQSPSNKVTEKGKDVELRCDPISGHTALYWYRQSLGQGLEFLIYFQGNSAPDKSGLPSDRFSAERTGGSVSTLTIQRTQQEDSAVYLCASSLQPLNSGNTIYFGEGSWLTVV.

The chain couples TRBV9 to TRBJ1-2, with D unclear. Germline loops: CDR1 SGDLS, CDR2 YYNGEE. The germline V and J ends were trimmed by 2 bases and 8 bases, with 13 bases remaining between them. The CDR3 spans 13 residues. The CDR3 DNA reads TGTGCCAGCAGCGTGATTCAAGGTGGGGGCTACACCTTC. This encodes CASSVIQGGGYTF.

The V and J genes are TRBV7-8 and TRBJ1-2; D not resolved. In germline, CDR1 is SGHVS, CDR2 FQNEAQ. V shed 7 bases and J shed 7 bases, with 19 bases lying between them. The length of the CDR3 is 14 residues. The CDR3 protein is CASTPADGRGGYTF. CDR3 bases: TGTGCCAGCACCCCAGCCGACGGGAGAGGTGGCTACACCTTC. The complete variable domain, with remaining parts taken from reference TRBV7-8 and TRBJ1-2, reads GAGVSQSPRYKVAKRGQDVALRCDPISGHVSLFWYQQALGQGPEFLTYFQNEAQLDKSGLPSDRFFAERPEGSVSTLKIQRTQQEDSAVYLCASTPADGRGGYTFGSGTRLTVV.